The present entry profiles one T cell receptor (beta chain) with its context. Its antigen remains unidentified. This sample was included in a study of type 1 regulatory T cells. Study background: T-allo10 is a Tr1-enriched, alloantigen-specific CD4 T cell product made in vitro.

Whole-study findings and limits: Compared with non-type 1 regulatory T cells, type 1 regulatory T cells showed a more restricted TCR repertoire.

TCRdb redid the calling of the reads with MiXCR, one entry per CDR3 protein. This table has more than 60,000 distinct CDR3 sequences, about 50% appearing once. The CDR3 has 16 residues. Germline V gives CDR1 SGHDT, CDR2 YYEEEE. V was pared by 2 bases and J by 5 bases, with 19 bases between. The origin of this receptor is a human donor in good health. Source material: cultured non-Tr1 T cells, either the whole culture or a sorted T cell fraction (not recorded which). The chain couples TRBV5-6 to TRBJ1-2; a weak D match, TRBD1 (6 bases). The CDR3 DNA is TGTGCCAGCAGCTTCCCAAACCCCGGGACAAAGTATGGCTACACCTTC. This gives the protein CASSFPNPGTKYGYTF.